The entry below describes one TCR beta chain. No antigen is known for it. The data were taken from a study of identical twins. Through template switching, a universal primer site was introduced, and the cDNA contained unique molecular identifiers. A single record per CDR3 protein comes from TCRdb applying MiXCR to the 5' RACE reads. The table shows over 550,000 distinct CDR3 sequences, with roughly 7.1% occurring only once. Looked up from germline, CDR1 is SGHAT and CDR2 is FQNNGV. Unmatched junction bases numbered 9, after V lost 5 bases and J lost 6 bases. This CDR3 has 15 amino acids. Whole-study results and caveats: Zero-insertion analyses could be partly confounded by invariant MAIT and iNKT cells.

These data were also reused for a study on yellow fever vaccine responses in identical twins. From that second work: Twins reportedly mounted vaccine T cell responses that seemed partly convergent, partly personalized.

Sequencing was performed on PBMCs. The chain has TRBV11-2 and TRBJ2-1, with 8 nucleotides matching TRBD2. This TCR came from a woman younger than 35 in good health. The chain's CDR3 is CASSHGASGFNEQFF. Here the CDR3 DNA reads TGTGCCAGCAGCCACGGAGCTAGCGGGTTCAATGAGCAGTTCTTC.